This passage covers 28 T cell receptor beta chains from one sample sequenced in a study of shared clonotypes between healthy human individuals (dated by TCRdb to about 2020). Library preparation employed the immunoSEQ multiplex PCR assay. Not all clones reach the TCRdb copy of this immuneACCESS table, which keeps in-frame sequences only. Checked studies attribute under half of the gap to unresolved V genes and leave the rest unexplained. The sample records 2.3 million or so clones, roughly 93% of which are singletons. The ten most abundant clones make up 0.35% to 0.5% of the sample. The material sequenced was naive CD4+ T cells from PBMCs. Read against the paper, the sample's cell subset or site label means: CD45RA+ positively selected. Every receptor here comes from a man between 18 and 29 years old in good health. Some clones in this sample may be carry-over from other donors' samples.

The genes are TRBV5-1 and TRBJ2-7; 7 bases map to TRBD1. CDR1 SGHRS and CDR2 YFSETQ come from the germline V gene. The CDR3 extends over 13 amino acids. Losses at the gene ends were 5 bases for V and 6 bases for J; bases not matched to a gene: 8. The chain's CDR3 is CASRRPGGGEQYF. The CDR3 bases are TGCGCCAGCAGGAGGCCAGGGGGTGGCGAGCAGTACTTC.

V is TRBV27 and J is TRBJ2-7; possible D gene TRBD1, 6 bases. The CDR3 is 14 residues long. V gave up 5 bases and J gave up 4 bases, with 15 bases separating them. Looked up from germline, CDR1 is MNHEY and CDR2 is SMNVEV (reference sequence). The CDR3 DNA reads TGTGCCAGCAGTCCCCGGGACAACCTTTACGAGCAGTACTTC. As protein: CASSPRDNLYEQYF.

The chain uses TRBV4-3 and TRBJ2-7; D is unresolved. The germline CDR1 and CDR2 sequences are LGHNA and YSLEER. The V gene lost 4 bases and the J gene lost 3 bases, with 10 bases spanning the gap. There are 13 residues in the CDR3. The CDR3, as DNA: TGCGCCAGCAGCCCCCCCGACGGCTACGAGCAGTACTTC. It is translated as CASSPPDGYEQYF.

This chain joins TRBV7-2 and TRBJ2-7, with unresolved D. CDR1 is SGHTA, CDR2 FQGNSA, per germline. The CDR3 spans 11 residues. Trimming removed 5 bases at V and 3 bases at J, with 5 bases between. CDR3 nucleotide sequence: TGTGCCAGCAGCGTCCTCTACGAGCAGTACTTC. Translation: CASSVLYEQYF.

This clone was counted a single time. This chain uses TRBV7-9 with TRBJ1-5; 12 bases match TRBD1. Trimming took 0 bases from V and 7 from J; bases not matched to a gene: 4. This CDR3 region has 16 residues. Germline CDR1 is SEHNR and CDR2 is FQNEAQ (reference sequence). The CDR3 region has the DNA TGTGCCAGCAGCTTAGCGGGGACAGGGGGCGCCCAGCCCCAGCATTTT. It translates to CASSLAGTGGAQPQHF.

J is TRBJ2-5 and V is TRBV28; no firm D call. The CDR3 spans 12 residues. The germline CDR1 and CDR2 sequences are MDHEN and SYDVKM. The V and J ends lost 3 bases and 7 bases respectively, with 9 bases between them. In nucleotides, the CDR3 is TGTGCCAGCAGTTTTGCGTTGAGGACCCAGTACTTC. Translating it yields CASSFALRTQYF.

J is TRBJ1-2 and V is TRBV28; D ambiguous. In germline, CDR1 is MDHEN, CDR2 SYDVKM. The length of the CDR3 is 17 residues. V was trimmed by 5 bases and J by 9 bases, leaving 28 bases between them. Here the CDR3 DNA reads TGTGCCAGCAGTCCACCCTCCGGTGACCGGGCATTCGGGCGCTACACCTTC. Amino acids: CASSPPSGDRAFGRYTF.

The chain has TRBV15 and TRBJ1-1, with a weak D call TRBD1 (5 bases). Germline V gene data show CDR1 as LNHNV and CDR2 as YYDKDF (reference sequence). This CDR3 is 16 amino acids long. V lost 0 bases to trimming and J lost 8 bases, with 19 bases between them. The CDR3 region is CATSRDPRDRTREAFF. The CDR3 DNA is TGTGCCACCAGCAGAGATCCGAGGGACCGAACAAGGGAAGCTTTCTTT. Together with reference TRBV15 and TRBJ1-1, the CDR3 gives the full variable domain: DAMVIQNPRYQVTQFGKPVTLSCSQTLNHNVMYWYQQKSSQAPKLLFHYYDKDFNNEADTPDNFQSRRPNTSFCFLDIRSPGLGDTAMYLCATSRDPRDRTREAFFGQGTRLTVV.

V is TRBV5-1 and J is TRBJ2-5; 10 positions match TRBD2. V was clipped by 4 bases and J by 2 bases; unmatched bases: 8. CDR3 size: 16 residues. The germline gives CDR1 SGHRS, CDR2 YFSETQ. The CDR3 nucleotides read TGCGCCAGCAGCGAGTTTACTAGCGGGACACAAGAGACCCAGTACTTC. Residues: CASSEFTSGTQETQYF.

The chain joins TRBV6-5 to TRBJ1-1, with D unclear. From germline, CDR1 is MNHEY and CDR2 SVGAGI. V was clipped by 7 bases and J by 4 bases, with 13 bases between them. This CDR3 spans 13 amino acids. CDR3 sequence reads: CASTTGSGTEAFF. The CDR3 nucleotides are TGTGCCAGCACCACGGGGTCGGGCACTGAAGCTTTCTTT.

The V call is TRBV7-2, the J call TRBJ2-3; 14 nucleotides match TRBD2. The CDR3 covers 16 residues. The germline V gene has CDR1 SGHTA and CDR2 FQGNSA. The V and J ends lost 5 bases and 3 bases, in that order; junction bases with no gene match: 4. DNA of the CDR3: TGTGCCAGCAGCCTCCGGACTAGCGGGAGGACAGATACGCAGTATTTT. It yields the protein CASSLRTSGRTDTQYF.

The chain has TRBV5-4 and TRBJ2-7; possibly TRBD1 or TRBD2 for D (5 bases each). CDR3 size: 15 residues. V lost 2 bases, J lost 3 bases, and 15 bases lay in between. The germline CDR1 and CDR2 sequences are SGHNT and YYREEE (reference sequence). CDR3 loop: CASSFWGRGVYEQYF. The CDR3 DNA sequence: TGTGCCAGCAGCTTTTGGGGCCGGGGAGTCTACGAGCAGTACTTC. Complete variable domain (other parts from reference TRBV5-4 and TRBJ2-7): ETGVTQSPTHLIKTRGQQVTLRCSSQSGHNTVSWYQQALGQGPQFIFQYYREEENGRGNFPPRFSGLQFPNYSSELNVNALELDDSALYLCASSFWGRGVYEQYFGPGTRLTVT.

V usage is TRBV2 and J usage is TRBJ1-1; possibly TRBD1 for D (5 bases). CDR3 length: 15 residues. Trimming cost V 6 bases and J 6 bases, with 20 bases left between them. Germline V CDR1 and CDR2: SNHLY, FYNNEI. The CDR3 sequence is CASRTQGQGSAEAFF. DNA of the CDR3: TGTGCCAGCAGGACCCAGGGTCAGGGCTCAGCTGAAGCTTTCTTT.

V is TRBV4-3 and J is TRBJ2-5; no firm D call. CDR3 length equals 16 residues. V lost 0 bases, J lost 3 bases, and 14 bases lay in between. Germline V gene lookup returns CDR1 LGHNA and CDR2 YSLEER. CDR3 bases: TGCGCCAGCAGCCAAGAAGGTCGATGGCAGGAAGAGACCCAGTACTTC. Residues: CASSQEGRWQEETQYF.

The chain combines TRBV10-3 with TRBJ1-2; D is unclear. Germline CDR1 and CDR2: ENHRY and SYGVKD. The CDR3 has 14 residues. V was clipped by 0 bases and J by 4 bases, with 9 bases between them. The DNA of the CDR3 is TGTGCCATCAGTGAGTCGGCAGACCTCTATGGCTACACCTTC. It encodes CAISESADLYGYTF.

CDR3 loop: CAISESGARGRPQHF. DNA of the CDR3: TGTGCCATCAGTGAGTCGGGGGCGCGTGGAAGGCCCCAGCATTTT. V usage is TRBV10-3 and J usage is TRBJ1-5; D perhaps matches TRBD1 (6 bases). This CDR3 has 15 amino acids. Germline assignment: CDR1 ENHRY and CDR2 SYGVKD. V gave up 0 bases and J gave up 9 bases, with 15 bases separating them.

This clone was observed once. V is TRBV27 and J is TRBJ1-5; 8 bases line up with TRBD1. CDR3 length: 14 amino acids. Germline CDR1 and CDR2: MNHEY and SMNVEV (reference sequence). J was trimmed by 9 bases and V by 6 bases; bases with no gene match: 10. As DNA, the CDR3 is TGTGCCAGCAGGACCGGACAGGGCCAAGGGCCCCAGCATTTT. It is translated as CASRTGQGQGPQHF.

CDR3 sequence: CASSEASRLARYEQYF. CDR3 DNA: TGTGCCAGCAGTGAAGCTTCTCGCCTAGCGAGATACGAGCAGTACTTC. V is TRBV6-1 and J is TRBJ2-7, with D possibly matching TRBD2 (6 bases). The germline V and J ends were trimmed by 0 bases and 4 bases, with 16 bases remaining between them. CDR1 and CDR2 (germline): MNHNS, SASEGT. CDR3 length equals 16 residues.

CDR3 region: CASSRTSGVSSYNEQFF. In nucleotides, the CDR3 is TGCGCCAGCAGCAGGACTAGCGGGGTTAGCTCCTACAATGAGCAGTTCTTC. J is TRBJ2-1 and V is TRBV5-1, with 12 nucleotides matching TRBD2. Germline V gene data show CDR1 as SGHRS and CDR2 as YFSETQ. The CDR3 consists of 17 residues. Trimming cost V 4 bases and J 0 bases; bases outside gene matches: 5.

The chain is built from TRBV6-1 and TRBJ1-1; unclear D gene. Trimming removed 0 bases at V and 9 bases at J, with 8 bases between. The CDR3 sequence is 12 residues long. CDR1 is MNHNS, CDR2 SASEGT, per germline. DNA of the CDR3: TGTGCCAGCAGTGAAGCGACGAGAAAAGCTTTCTTT. Translated: CASSEATRKAFF.

V and J are TRBV7-9 and TRBJ2-2; TRBD2 matches 10 bases. The CDR3 sequence is 14 residues long. CDR1 is SEHNR, CDR2 FQNEAQ, per germline (reference sequence). The V and J ends lost 7 bases and 6 bases, in that order; junction bases with no gene match: 5. The CDR3 sequence: CASNSGGFPGELFF. The DNA of the CDR3 is TGTGCCAGCAATAGCGGGGGGTTCCCCGGGGAGCTGTTTTTT. The full variable domain, completed using reference TRBV7-9 and TRBJ2-2, is DTGVSQNPRHKITKRGQNVTFRCDPISEHNRLYWYRQTLGQGPEFLTYFQNEAQLEKSRLLSDRFSAERPKGSFSTLEIQRTEQGDSAMYLCASNSGGFPGELFFGEGSRLTVL.

This clone was observed a handful of times. V usage is TRBV4-2 and J usage is TRBJ1-5; 7 bases map to TRBD1. V shed 4 bases, J shed 3 bases, and the junction held 3 bases outside the gene matches. The CDR3 is 14 residues long. CDR1 LGHNA and CDR2 YNFKEQ come from the germline V gene. The chain's CDR3 is CASSLDRANQPQHF. CDR3 bases: TGTGCCAGCAGCCTCGACAGGGCCAATCAGCCCCAGCATTTT.

The V gene is TRBV29-1, the J gene TRBJ1-1; tentative D call: TRBD1 (5 bases). Trimming removed 3 bases from V and 10 bases from J, with 15 bases in between. Germline CDR1 SQVTM, CDR2 ANQGSEA. The CDR3 is 12 amino acids. This chain's CDR3 is CSVDEVRVGAFF. The CDR3 DNA reads TGCAGCGTTGATGAGGTCAGGGTGGGAGCTTTCTTT.

V is TRBV6-5 and J is TRBJ2-3; TRBD1 matches at 7 bases. Losses at the gene ends were 8 bases for V and 2 bases for J; bases not matched to a gene: 4. There are 13 residues in the CDR3. Germline CDR1 reads MNHEY; CDR2 reads SVGAGI. The CDR3 nucleotides read TGTGCCAGCGCCACAGGGGCCACAGATACGCAGTATTTT. Its protein is CASATGATDTQYF.

The genes are TRBV10-3 and TRBJ2-1; the D gene is possibly TRBD1 (6 bases). V lost 3 bases to trimming and J lost 6 bases, with 15 bases between them. Germline CDR1 ENHRY, CDR2 SYGVKD. The CDR3 covers 15 residues. The CDR3 reads CAISEPSFRGNEQFF. The CDR3 nucleotides are TGTGCCATCAGTGAACCATCCTTCAGGGGCAATGAGCAGTTCTTC.

The chain couples TRBV6-5 to TRBJ1-2; D gene ambiguous. Germline V lookup: CDR1 MNHEY, CDR2 SVGAGI. This CDR3 is built from 13 residues. V lost 6 bases and J 2 bases, leaving 10 bases between the germline ends. In DNA, the CDR3 is TGTGCCAGCAGCACGACGCAAAACTATGGCTACACCTTC. Protein product: CASSTTQNYGYTF.

This chain uses TRBV18 with TRBJ1-1, with a possible D match to TRBD1 (6 bases). The CDR3 sequence is 16 residues long. Deletions cut 0 bases from V and 5 bases from J, with 16 bases between. From germline, CDR1 is KGHSH and CDR2 LQKENI. The CDR3 spells CASSPPTRGRGTEAFF. For the CDR3, the DNA is TGTGCCAGCTCACCACCGACGAGGGGGAGAGGGACTGAAGCTTTCTTT.

J is TRBJ2-2 and V is TRBV7-9; TRBD2 matches 11 bases. This CDR3 has 16 amino acids. The ends lost 5 bases at V and 5 bases at J; junction bases unmatched: 7. CDR1 and CDR2 from the germline V gene are SEHNR and FQNEAQ (reference sequence). The CDR3 region is CASSLTSGSGTGELFF. The CDR3 DNA reads TGTGCCAGCAGCCTCACTAGCGGGAGCGGTACCGGGGAGCTGTTTTTT.